This entry concerns a single T cell receptor beta chain. Its antigen target is currently unknown. No base-level quality is on record; no much larger clone is a single base apart. The library was made by the immunoSEQ multiplex PCR assay. Rearranged TCR beta chain sequences were amplified using the hsTCRB Kit according to the manufacturer's protocol. TCRB libraries were sequenced on an Illumina MiSeq. On the study's bioinformatics: Demultiplexing, trimming and gene mapping were performed with the kit vendor's proprietary platform. Drawn from immuneACCESS, this table holds only the in-frame rearrangements with V and J called that TCRdb kept. Clones are partly lost; checked studies trace under half to an unresolved V gene and leave the rest unexplained. That table gives V, J and clone size, and the DNA gave D and trimming. The sample table shows around 25,000 clones, and over 65% are seen once. Approximately 10% of the sample goes to the ten largest clones.

This sample was taken from a study of a mutant IDH1 vaccine in newly diagnosed glioma (dated by TCRdb to the early 2020s). For context, the study as a whole: Patients were given eight vaccinations, in weeks 1, 3, 5, 7, 11, 15, 19 and 23, which matched visits V03 through V10. Before enrollment, most patients had been given radiochemotherapy with temozolomide as standard therapy, while the rest had received either radiotherapy alone or temozolomide alone. Of the approximately 34 treated patients, about 62% were male and around 38% were female, and a mean age of roughly 37 years was recorded. Six visits were used for peripheral blood collection: V03 (baseline), V05, V07, V10, V12 and V13. Longitudinal TCRB deep sequencing was performed for 25 to 30 treated patients wherever samples were available for exploratory analyses. Vaccination was initiated 4-6 weeks after radiotherapy alone, or concurrently with temozolomide cycles in the chemotherapy-containing groups.

Its CDR3 holds 14 amino acids, cysteine through phenylalanine. Here the CDR3 DNA is all that survives: 42 bases in frame from base 1. CDR1 SGHRS and CDR2 YFSETQ were looked up in the germline V gene. The junction carries 13 bases between V and J, which are trimmed by 2 bases and 6 bases respectively. What the research found in general, with its limitations: Across multiple MHC alleles, vaccine-induced immune responses were seen in nearly 95% of patients. Pseudoprogression appeared unrelated to alterations in the top peripheral T cell clonotypes detected by TCRB sequencing. Selection of PBMC samples for TCRB deep sequencing was based on availability. According to the authors, sample limitations meant that analyses of patient blood samples could not be reproduced.

Sample time point, as interpreted from the label and publication: week 11, during vaccination. Every vaccine dose consisted of 300 ug of a 20-mer mutant IDH1 peptide in Montanide, administered subcutaneously together with topical imiquimod. Donors had newly diagnosed WHO grade 3 or 4 IDH1-mutant astrocytomas with loss of nuclear ATRX. The samples were drawn from NOA16, a multicentre, single-arm, open-label phase I trial in Germany that tested a mutant IDH1 peptide vaccine in humans for the first time. Genomic DNA for TCRB sequencing was extracted from EDTA blood using the DNeasy Blood and Tissue Kit.

The source was PBMCs, collected from a glioma patient whose treatment included an IDH1 peptide vaccine. This clonotype was sampled from a woman aged 18-30 years with glioma. The rearrangement combines TRBV5-1 with TRBJ2-3, with the D gene too uncertain to name. At the DNA level, the sequence is TGCGCCAGCAGCTTAGAAATGGTAAGGGATACGCAGTATTTT. This is translated as CASSLEMVRDTQYF.